The 15 T cell receptor beta chains reported below all come from one sample, sequenced in a study of shared clonotypes between healthy human individuals. Sequenced by immunoSEQ multiplex PCR; TCRdb stores in-frame clones only, minus some. Counted here are over a million clones, 75% occurring once; the ten biggest clones make up over 1.3%. The sequenced sample was memory CD4+ T cells sorted from blood. Specified subset: CD45RA-negative fraction. Receptor source: a man between 18 and 35 years old in good health.

DNA of the CDR3: TGTGCCAGCAGCTTAGTCAGCCCCTCCTACAATGAGCAGTTCTTC. Its translation is CASSLVSPSYNEQFF. This sequence joins TRBV5-4 and TRBJ2-1; no definite D call. Germline lookup yields CDR1 SGHNT and CDR2 YYREEE (reference sequence). This CDR3 is 15 amino acids long. V gave up 2 bases and J gave up 0 bases, with 9 bases separating them.

The rearrangement joins TRBV25-1 to TRBJ2-4, with D perhaps given as TRBD1 or TRBD2 (5 bases each). The V end was cut by 8 bases, the J end by 1 base, with 15 bases between. Germline values: CDR1 MGHDK, CDR2 SYGVNS. The CDR3 totals 15 residues. DNA of the CDR3: TGTGCCAGCCTTCCGGGACGATGGGCCAAAAACATTCAGTACTTC. Protein sequence: CASLPGRWAKNIQYF.

This clone was observed a handful of times. Other DNA sequences in the same sample also yield this CDR3. The V call is TRBV7-6, the J call TRBJ1-1; a weak D match, TRBD1 (5 bases). This CDR3 comprises 13 residues. Trimming removed 3 bases at V and 2 bases at J, with 7 bases between. The germline V gene has CDR1 SGHVS and CDR2 FNYEAQ. The CDR3 region has the DNA TGTGCCAGCAGCTTGGGGACTAACACTGAAGCTTTCTTT. Its protein product is CASSLGTNTEAFF.

The rearrangement links TRBV4-1 to TRBJ2-4, with TRBD2 as a possible D gene (6 bases). This CDR3 comprises 17 residues. Per germline, CDR1 MGHRA and CDR2 YSYEKL. Trimming cost V 1 base and J 0 bases, with 13 bases left between them. The chain's CDR3 is CASSQGDSDGAKNIQYF. The CDR3 DNA follows: TGCGCCAGCAGCCAAGGGGACTCGGACGGAGCCAAAAACATTCAGTACTTC.

V is TRBV5-4 and J is TRBJ1-2; D is possibly TRBD1 (6 bases). The V gene's germline CDR1 is SGHNT and CDR2 YYREEE (reference sequence). The CDR3 runs to 14 residues. V lost 4 bases to trimming and J lost 4 bases, with 14 bases between them. In DNA, the CDR3 is TGTGCCAGCAGCCCCCGACAGGCCGGCTATGGCTACACCTTC. Translating it yields CASSPRQAGYGYTF.

The V gene is TRBV7-9, the J gene TRBJ2-1; D uncertain. V lost 1 base and J 0 bases, leaving 7 bases between the germline ends. In germline, CDR1 is SEHNR, CDR2 FQNEAQ (reference sequence). The CDR3 has 15 residues. The CDR3 DNA is TGTGCCAGCAGCTTAGAGAGGAGCTCCTACAATGAGCAGTTCTTC. Protein product: CASSLERSSYNEQFF.

The CDR3 sequence is CASSLGAVGTGELFF. For the CDR3, the DNA is TGTGCCAGCAGCTTAGGGGCCGTTGGAACCGGGGAGCTGTTTTTT. The V gene is TRBV7-3, the J gene TRBJ2-2, with a weak D call TRBD1 (5 bases). V was shortened by 2 bases and J by 5 bases, with 12 bases between the two germline ends. The germline V gene encodes CDR1 SGHTA and CDR2 FQGTGA. There are 15 residues in the CDR3.

The chain joins TRBV7-3 to TRBJ2-2; no firm D call. V gave up 3 bases and J gave up 4 bases, with 6 bases separating them. In germline, CDR1 is SGHTA, CDR2 FQGTGA. The CDR3 consists of 13 residues. CDR3 DNA sequence: TGTGCCAGCAGCTTCGATTCCACCGGGGAGCTGTTTTTT. Translation: CASSFDSTGELFF.

The chain couples TRBV5-6 to TRBJ2-1, with TRBD2 matching 9 bases. Germline V gene data show CDR1 as SGHDT and CDR2 as YYEEEE. Trimming took 0 bases from V and 13 from J; bases not matched to a gene: 17. The CDR3 length is 17 residues. The CDR3 sequence is CASSLDTWSGRIPVQFF. CDR3 sequence (DNA): TGTGCCAGCAGCTTGGACACGTGGAGCGGGAGGATCCCAGTTCAGTTCTTC.

The V call is TRBV7-2, the J call TRBJ2-1; TRBD2 matches 9 bases. CDR1 is SGHTA, CDR2 FQGNSA, per germline. Losses at the gene ends were 1 base for V and 16 bases for J; bases not matched to a gene: 11. The CDR3 extends over 14 amino acids. The CDR3 loop reads CASSLEGRGLAEFF. The CDR3 DNA sequence: TGTGCCAGCAGCTTAGAGGGGAGGGGACTAGCAGAATTCTTC.

This chain connects TRBV28 to TRBJ2-2; D is undetermined. Trimming took 11 bases from V and 1 from J, leaving 11 bases between them. The CDR3 loop spans 13 amino acids. Germline V gene lookup returns CDR1 MDHEN and CDR2 SYDVKM. This CDR3 reads CAVKAVNTGELFF. DNA for the CDR3: TGTGCCGTCAAGGCCGTGAACACCGGGGAGCTGTTTTTT.

The V and J genes are TRBV9 and TRBJ1-3; D not certain. CDR1 is SGDLS, CDR2 YYNGEE, per germline. V lost 0 bases and J lost 4, with 11 bases in between. CDR3 length: 15 amino acids. The chain's CDR3 is CASSVASLAGNTIYF. In nucleotides, the CDR3 is TGTGCCAGCAGCGTAGCGTCTCTAGCCGGAAACACCATATATTTT.

This chain joins TRBV18 and TRBJ1-3; D is possibly TRBD1 (5 bases). Germline V lookup: CDR1 KGHSH, CDR2 LQKENI. V was pared by 8 bases and J by 4 bases, with 18 bases between. This CDR3 is built from 15 residues. CDR3 bases: TGTGCCAGCCTTCGGAACGTAGGGGCCGGAAACACCATATATTTT. Amino acids: CASLRNVGAGNTIYF.

The rearrangement joins TRBV14 to TRBJ1-4; no clear D. This CDR3 is 14 amino acids long. CDR1 and CDR2 (germline): SGHDN, FVKESK. V dropped 5 bases and J dropped 4 bases, with 11 bases sitting between them. CDR3 in DNA: TGTGCCAGCAGCGGAAGAGGGCTTAATGAAAAACTGTTTTTT. Its protein is CASSGRGLNEKLFF.

This clone was counted between two and nine times. The chain employs TRBV2 and TRBJ2-1; 9 bases are shared with TRBD2. Trimming removed 8 bases from V and 5 bases from J; junction bases left unmatched: 7. Germline values: CDR1 SNHLY, CDR2 FYNNEI. The CDR3 runs to 14 residues. CDR3 sequence: CASHRASGNNEQFF. For the CDR3, the DNA is TGTGCCAGCCACCGGGCTAGCGGGAACAATGAGCAGTTCTTC. Supplemented by reference TRBV2 and TRBJ2-1, the full variable domain reads EPEVTQTPSHQVTQMGQEVILRCVPISNHLYFYWYRQILGQKVEFLVSFYNNEISEKSEIFDDQFSVERPDGSNFTLKIRSTKLEDSAMYFCASHRASGNNEQFFGPGTRLTVL.